This is a list of T cell receptor beta chains from one sample in a study of T cell repertoires in cytomegalovirus infection. In TCRdb, the reads were re-called with MiXCR into one record per CDR3 protein. The sample has a few hundred thousand distinct CDR3 sequences, about 30% seen once; the top ten hold approximately 13%. The sample taken for sequencing was PBMCs. These receptors all stem from a human donor in good health (CMV status not recorded). Some clones in this sample may be carry-over from other donors' samples. The CDR3 runs from the conserved cysteine through the conserved F or W. A D gene is named only where the DNA matches it firmly. Part of the rows lack a size; the others show once, few, many or a class for expanded clones.

j_gene: TRBJ2-4; v_gene: TRBV28; abundance: .; d_gene: TRBD1; CDR3nt: TGTGCCAGCAGTCGCACATTTACAGGGGCGGCCAAAAACATTCAGTACTTC; CDR3aa: CASSRTFTGAAKNIQYF
j_gene: TRBJ2-3; v_gene: TRBV7-8; abundance: many; d_gene: .; CDR3nt: TGTGCCAGCAGCCCCAGACTACCCAGCACAGATACGCAGTATTTT; CDR3aa: CASSPRLPSTDTQYF
j_gene: TRBJ2-5; v_gene: TRBV7-9; abundance: few; d_gene: .; CDR3nt: TGTGCCAGCAGCCCACCGTCTGGGCAAGGGGGGACCCAGTACTTC; CDR3aa: CASSPPSGQGGTQYF
j_gene: TRBJ2-7; v_gene: TRBV28; abundance: few; d_gene: .; CDR3nt: TGTGCCAGCAGTTTTTCGGGACCGAACTACGAGCAGTACTTC; CDR3aa: CASSFSGPNYEQYF
j_gene: TRBJ2-2; v_gene: TRBV7-2; abundance: many; d_gene: .; CDR3nt: TGTGCCAGCCGGACCCGGGTACCCGGGGAGCTGTTTTTT; CDR3aa: CASRTRVPGELFF
j_gene: TRBJ1-6; v_gene: TRBV28; abundance: .; d_gene: .; CDR3nt: TGTGCCAGCAGTTTATCAGGGGCTTATTCACCCCTCCACTTT; CDR3aa: CASSLSGAYSPLHF
j_gene: TRBJ2-3; v_gene: TRBV27; abundance: .; d_gene: .; CDR3nt: TGTGCCAGCAGCTCCTATGGGACTGGGCGAGATACGCAGTATTTT; CDR3aa: CASSSYGTGRDTQYF
j_gene: TRBJ1-3; v_gene: TRBV7-6; abundance: few; d_gene: .; CDR3nt: TGTGCCAGCAGCTTAGCCCACCTCGGACAATCTGGAAACACCATATATTTT; CDR3aa: CASSLAHLGQSGNTIYF
j_gene: TRBJ2-2; v_gene: TRBV20-1; abundance: once; d_gene: .; CDR3nt: TGCAGTGCTAGAGATGTACTATCAACCGGGGAGCTGTTTTTT; CDR3aa: CSARDVLSTGELFF
j_gene: TRBJ2-3; v_gene: TRBV7-2; abundance: many; d_gene: .; CDR3nt: TGTGCCAGCAGCTTAGCGGGAGATGTGGATACGCAGTATTTT; CDR3aa: CASSLAGDVDTQYF
j_gene: TRBJ1-5; v_gene: TRBV15; abundance: .; d_gene: TRBD1; CDR3nt: TGTGCCACCAGCAGGGAGAACAGGGGGGATCAGCCCCAGCATTTT; CDR3aa: CATSRENRGDQPQHF
j_gene: TRBJ2-1; v_gene: TRBV7-9; abundance: .; d_gene: .; CDR3nt: TGTGCCAGCAGTCGAAGTGACAATGAGCAGTTCTTC; CDR3aa: CASSRSDNEQFF
j_gene: TRBJ2-7; v_gene: TRBV3-1; abundance: .; d_gene: TRBD2; CDR3nt: TGTGCCAGCAGCCCCCTCCGGCGGGAGGGCAGGGAGCAGTACTTC; CDR3aa: CASSPLRREGREQYF
j_gene: TRBJ2-1; v_gene: TRBV7-2; abundance: many; d_gene: TRBD2; CDR3nt: TGTGCCAGCAGCAAAGCCGGGACTAGCGGCCATGAGCAGTTCTTC; CDR3aa: CASSKAGTSGHEQFF
j_gene: TRBJ2-7; v_gene: TRBV7-2; abundance: many; d_gene: TRBD1; CDR3nt: TGTGCCAGCGTATGGGCAGGGGGCTACGAGCAGTACTTC; CDR3aa: CASVWAGGYEQYF
j_gene: TRBJ2-1; v_gene: TRBV11-3; abundance: .; d_gene: TRBD2; CDR3nt: TGTGCCAGCAGCGGCCCCGGGACTAGCGGGCGTGCCTACAATGAGCAGTTCTTC; CDR3aa: CASSGPGTSGRAYNEQFF
j_gene: TRBJ2-3; v_gene: TRBV6-6; abundance: .; d_gene: .; CDR3nt: TGTGCCAGCAGCCCTGAAGGGGTTGGAGATACGCAGTATTTT; CDR3aa: CASSPEGVGDTQYF
j_gene: TRBJ2-1; v_gene: TRBV7-4; abundance: few; d_gene: .; CDR3nt: TGTGCCAGCAGCTTAGCCGGGAGAGAGCAGTTCTTC; CDR3aa: CASSLAGREQFF
j_gene: TRBJ2-5; v_gene: TRBV7-2; abundance: many; d_gene: TRBD1; CDR3nt: TGTGCCAGCAGCTCACGACAGGGTGGGACCCAGTACTTC; CDR3aa: CASSSRQGGTQYF
j_gene: TRBJ2-3; v_gene: TRBV6-2/TRBV6-3; abundance: few; d_gene: .; CDR3nt: TGTGCCAGCACCGACGGGGGAACAGATACGCAGTATTTT; CDR3aa: CASTDGGTDTQYF
j_gene: TRBJ2-2; v_gene: TRBV19; abundance: once; d_gene: TRBD1; CDR3nt: TGTGCCAGTGGGACAGGGGGCACCGGGGAGCTGTTTTTT; CDR3aa: CASGTGGTGELFF
j_gene: TRBJ2-2; v_gene: TRBV6-2/TRBV6-3; abundance: few; d_gene: .; CDR3nt: TGTGCCAGCAGTTACCACAACACCTTGTCCGGGGAGCTGTTTTTT; CDR3aa: CASSYHNTLSGELFF
j_gene: TRBJ2-3; v_gene: TRBV24-1; abundance: .; d_gene: TRBD1; CDR3nt: TGTGCCACCAGTGATCCCGGACAGGACTTCACAGATACGCAGTATTTT; CDR3aa: CATSDPGQDFTDTQYF
j_gene: TRBJ2-1; v_gene: TRBV7-2; abundance: many; d_gene: TRBD2; CDR3nt: TGTGCCAGCAGCTTAGATGCGGGAGCCTACAATGAGCAGTTCTTC; CDR3aa: CASSLDAGAYNEQFF
j_gene: TRBJ1-1; v_gene: TRBV7-2; abundance: many; d_gene: .; CDR3nt: TGTGCCAGCAGCTTAAGGGTTCTGGGCACTGAAGCTTTCTTT; CDR3aa: CASSLRVLGTEAFF
j_gene: TRBJ1-2; v_gene: TRBV4-1; abundance: .; d_gene: .; CDR3nt: TGCGCCAGCAGCCAAGATAGGAACAGTTATGGCTACACCTTC; CDR3aa: CASSQDRNSYGYTF
j_gene: TRBJ1-5; v_gene: TRBV6-2/TRBV6-3; abundance: .; d_gene: TRBD1; CDR3nt: TGTGCCAGCAGCCCAGGACAGGGAGGTTATAGCAATCAGCCCCAGCATTTT; CDR3aa: CASSPGQGGYSNQPQHF
j_gene: TRBJ2-1; v_gene: TRBV6-1; abundance: .; d_gene: TRBD1; CDR3nt: TGTGCCAGCCCATCAAGGGACAGGGGCTGGGGATCCTACAATGAGCAGTTCTTC; CDR3aa: CASPSRDRGWGSYNEQFF
j_gene: TRBJ2-1; v_gene: TRBV30; abundance: .; d_gene: TRBD2; CDR3nt: TGTGCCTGGAGTACTAGCGGGAGGGCCAGTCAGCAGTTCTTC; CDR3aa: CAWSTSGRASQQFF
j_gene: TRBJ2-7; v_gene: TRBV7-8; abundance: .; d_gene: .; CDR3nt: TGTGCCAGCAGCTTCATCGGGGGTGAGCAGTACTTC; CDR3aa: CASSFIGGEQYF
j_gene: TRBJ2-7; v_gene: TRBV7-2; abundance: many; d_gene: .; CDR3nt: TGTGCCAGCAGCTTTTCTGCGGGAACCGCCTACGAGCAGTACTTC; CDR3aa: CASSFSAGTAYEQYF
j_gene: TRBJ1-4; v_gene: TRBV2; abundance: .; d_gene: .; CDR3nt: TGTGCCAGCAGTGAAGGCCGGCCGGGGAGACTGTTTTTT; CDR3aa: CASSEGRPGRLFF
j_gene: TRBJ2-5; v_gene: TRBV7-2; abundance: many; d_gene: .; CDR3nt: TGTGCCAGCAGCTTGGACAGCGGCTCCACCCGGGCCCAGTACTTC; CDR3aa: CASSLDSGSTRAQYF
j_gene: TRBJ1-6; v_gene: TRBV4-3; abundance: .; d_gene: .; CDR3nt: TGCGCCAGCAGCCAAGATCGGCAGCGCTCACCCCTCCACTTT; CDR3aa: CASSQDRQRSPLHF
j_gene: TRBJ1-2; v_gene: TRBV27; abundance: .; d_gene: .; CDR3nt: TGTGTCAGCAGTTCCCATGGGGACATTGGCGTGGACTATGGCTACACCTTC; CDR3aa: CVSSSHGDIGVDYGYTF
j_gene: TRBJ2-1; v_gene: TRBV6-4; abundance: .; d_gene: .; CDR3nt: TGTGCCAGCAGTGAGGAAGAGGGGGGAGTGTATGAGCAGTTCTTC; CDR3aa: CASSEEEGGVYEQFF
j_gene: TRBJ2-1; v_gene: TRBV7-2; abundance: .; d_gene: .; CDR3nt: TGTGCCAGCACCCTCGACAATGAGCAGTTCTTC; CDR3aa: CASTLDNEQFF
j_gene: TRBJ2-2; v_gene: TRBV6-5; abundance: .; d_gene: .; CDR3nt: TGTGCCAGCAGGAGAATCGGGGGTACCACCGGGGAGCTGTTTTTT; CDR3aa: CASRRIGGTTGELFF
j_gene: TRBJ2-1; v_gene: TRBV6-6; abundance: .; d_gene: .; CDR3nt: TGTGCCAGCAGTTCGGGAGTAACCTACAATGAGCAGTTCTTC; CDR3aa: CASSSGVTYNEQFF
j_gene: TRBJ2-1; v_gene: TRBV24-1; abundance: .; d_gene: .; CDR3nt: TGTGCCACCAGTGATCTCCGGGGTTACGAGCAGTTCTTC; CDR3aa: CATSDLRGYEQFF
j_gene: TRBJ1-1; v_gene: TRBV5-1; abundance: .; d_gene: .; CDR3nt: TGCGCCAGCAGGTGGGGGGCCCTGAACACTGAAGCTTTCTTT; CDR3aa: CASRWGALNTEAFF
j_gene: TRBJ1-1; v_gene: TRBV6-5; abundance: many; d_gene: .; CDR3nt: TGTGCCAGCAGACCAGGTAGGGGGAACACTGAAGCTTTCTTT; CDR3aa: CASRPGRGNTEAFF
j_gene: TRBJ2-3; v_gene: TRBV9; abundance: once; d_gene: .; CDR3nt: TGTGCCAGCAGCGTAACGGGGGGACAGAACACAGATACGCAGTATTTT; CDR3aa: CASSVTGGQNTDTQYF
j_gene: TRBJ2-5; v_gene: TRBV30; abundance: .; d_gene: TRBD2; CDR3nt: TGTGCCTGGAGTCCGGGCGGGAGGGCCTCAGAGACCCAGTACTTC; CDR3aa: CAWSPGGRASETQYF
j_gene: TRBJ2-5; v_gene: TRBV7-2; abundance: many; d_gene: TRBD2; CDR3nt: TGTGCCAGCAGCCCTAGTCCCGGGACTAGCGGGTTCACCCAGTACTTC; CDR3aa: CASSPSPGTSGFTQYF
j_gene: TRBJ1-3; v_gene: TRBV5-6; abundance: few; d_gene: .; CDR3nt: TGTGCCAGCAGCTTGGAACAGCCAAACACCATATATTTT; CDR3aa: CASSLEQPNTIYF
j_gene: TRBJ1-5; v_gene: TRBV20-1; abundance: .; d_gene: .; CDR3nt: TGCAGTGCTAGAGACTATAGGGAGGGTCAAGGCAATCAGCCCCAGCATTTT; CDR3aa: CSARDYREGQGNQPQHF
j_gene: TRBJ2-5; v_gene: TRBV6-5; abundance: few; d_gene: TRBD2; CDR3nt: TGTGCCAGCAGTTACTCTAGCGGGAGGATAGAGACCCAGTACTTC; CDR3aa: CASSYSSGRIETQYF
j_gene: TRBJ2-1; v_gene: TRBV5-6; abundance: .; d_gene: TRBD2; CDR3nt: TGTGCCAGCAGCACGGGACTAGCACGGAATGAGCAGTTCTTC; CDR3aa: CASSTGLARNEQFF
j_gene: TRBJ1-3; v_gene: TRBV29-1; abundance: .; d_gene: .; CDR3nt: TGCAGCGTGGCGAACTCTGGAAACACCATATATTTT; CDR3aa: CSVANSGNTIYF
j_gene: TRBJ2-3; v_gene: TRBV19; abundance: .; d_gene: TRBD2; CDR3nt: TGTGCCAGTAGTGAATCTAGCGGGAGAGGAAATACGCAGTATTTT; CDR3aa: CASSESSGRGNTQYF
j_gene: TRBJ2-7; v_gene: TRBV28; abundance: .; d_gene: .; CDR3nt: TGTGCCAGCAGTTTCAGGATGGACGAGCAGTACTTC; CDR3aa: CASSFRMDEQYF
j_gene: TRBJ1-1; v_gene: TRBV7-2; abundance: many; d_gene: .; CDR3nt: TGTGCCAGCAGCTTGGGGTCGGGAAACACTGAAGCTTTCTTT; CDR3aa: CASSLGSGNTEAFF
j_gene: TRBJ1-5; v_gene: TRBV12-3/TRBV12-4; abundance: .; d_gene: TRBD1; CDR3nt: TGTGCCAGCAGTACAGGGGGCCGAAATCAGCCCCAGCATTTT; CDR3aa: CASSTGGRNQPQHF
j_gene: TRBJ1-2; v_gene: TRBV6-2/TRBV6-3; abundance: .; d_gene: .; CDR3nt: TGTGCCAGCAGTCCCTACGAGGGGGTCTATGGCTACACCTTC; CDR3aa: CASSPYEGVYGYTF